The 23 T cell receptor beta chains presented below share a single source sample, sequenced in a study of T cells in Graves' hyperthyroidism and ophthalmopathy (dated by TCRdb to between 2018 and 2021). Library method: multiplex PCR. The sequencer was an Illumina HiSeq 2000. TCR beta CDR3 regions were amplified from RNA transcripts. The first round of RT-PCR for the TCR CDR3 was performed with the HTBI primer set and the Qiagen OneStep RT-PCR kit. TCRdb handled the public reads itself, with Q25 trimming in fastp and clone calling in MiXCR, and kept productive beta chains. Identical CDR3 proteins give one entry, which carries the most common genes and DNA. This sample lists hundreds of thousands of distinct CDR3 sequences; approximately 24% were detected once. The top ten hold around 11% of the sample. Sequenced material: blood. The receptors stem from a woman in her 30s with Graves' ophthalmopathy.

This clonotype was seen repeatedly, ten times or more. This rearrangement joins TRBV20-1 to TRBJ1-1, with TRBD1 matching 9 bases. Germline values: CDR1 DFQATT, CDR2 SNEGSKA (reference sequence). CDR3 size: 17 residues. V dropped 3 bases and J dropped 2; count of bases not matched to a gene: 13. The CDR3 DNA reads TGCAGTGCTAGCCCCCCGACCGGGACAGGGTTAAACACTGAAGCTTTCTTT. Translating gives CSASPPTGTGLNTEAFF.

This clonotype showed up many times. The CDR3 is CSARAVPYQPQHF. As DNA, the CDR3 is TGCAGTGCTAGAGCGGTCCCGTATCAGCCCCAGCATTTT. The chain has TRBV20-1 and TRBJ1-5; D is unresolved. This CDR3 region has 13 residues. The germline CDR1 and CDR2 sequences are DFQATT and SNEGSKA (reference sequence). Trimming stripped 1 base from V and 5 bases from J, with 9 bases between.

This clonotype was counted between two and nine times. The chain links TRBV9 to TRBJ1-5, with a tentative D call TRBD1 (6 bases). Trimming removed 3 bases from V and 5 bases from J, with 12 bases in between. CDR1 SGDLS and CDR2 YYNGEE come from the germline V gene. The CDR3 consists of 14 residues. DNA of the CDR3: TGTGCCAGCAGCGAACAGGGCGGCGATCAGCCCCAGCATTTT. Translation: CASSEQGGDQPQHF.

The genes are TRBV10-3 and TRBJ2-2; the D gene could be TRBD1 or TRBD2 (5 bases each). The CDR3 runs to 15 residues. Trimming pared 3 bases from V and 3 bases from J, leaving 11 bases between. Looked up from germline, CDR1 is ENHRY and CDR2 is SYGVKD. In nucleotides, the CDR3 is TGTGCCATCAGTGATCCGCAGGGAGACACCGGGGAGCTGTTTTTT. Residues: CAISDPQGDTGELFF.

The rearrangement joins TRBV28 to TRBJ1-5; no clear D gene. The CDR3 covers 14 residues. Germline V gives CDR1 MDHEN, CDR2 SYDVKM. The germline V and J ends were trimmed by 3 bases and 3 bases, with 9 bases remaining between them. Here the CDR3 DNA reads TGTGCCAGCAGTTTCCCCGTGGCCAATCAGCCCCAGCATTTT. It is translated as CASSFPVANQPQHF.

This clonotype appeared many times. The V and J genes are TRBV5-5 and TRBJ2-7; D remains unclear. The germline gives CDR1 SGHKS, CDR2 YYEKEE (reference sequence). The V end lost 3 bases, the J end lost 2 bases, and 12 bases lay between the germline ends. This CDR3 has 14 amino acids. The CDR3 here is CASSYRIRTYEQYF. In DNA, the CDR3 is TGTGCCAGCAGCTACAGAATCCGGACCTACGAGCAGTACTTC. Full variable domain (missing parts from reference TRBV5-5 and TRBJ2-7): DAGVTQSPTHLIKTRGQQVTLRCSPISGHKSVSWYQQVLGQGPQFIFQYYEKEERGRGNFPDRFSARQFPNYSSELNVNALLLGDSALYLCASSYRIRTYEQYFGPGTRLTVT.

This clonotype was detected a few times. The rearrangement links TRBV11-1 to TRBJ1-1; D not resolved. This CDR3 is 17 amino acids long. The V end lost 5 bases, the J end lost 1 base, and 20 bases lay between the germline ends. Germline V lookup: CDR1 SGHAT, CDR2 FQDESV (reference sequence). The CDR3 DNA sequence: TGTGCCAGCAGCACAAACAGACGGGGAGATGGGAACACTGAAGCTTTCTTT. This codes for CASSTNRRGDGNTEAFF.

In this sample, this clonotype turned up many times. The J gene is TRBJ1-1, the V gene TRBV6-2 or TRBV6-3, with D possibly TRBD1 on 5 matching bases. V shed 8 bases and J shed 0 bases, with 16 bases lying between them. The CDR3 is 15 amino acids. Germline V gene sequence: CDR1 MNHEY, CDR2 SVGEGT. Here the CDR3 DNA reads TGTGCCAGCCAAGGGAGGGGAGGGGTGAACACTGAAGCTTTCTTT. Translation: CASQGRGGVNTEAFF.

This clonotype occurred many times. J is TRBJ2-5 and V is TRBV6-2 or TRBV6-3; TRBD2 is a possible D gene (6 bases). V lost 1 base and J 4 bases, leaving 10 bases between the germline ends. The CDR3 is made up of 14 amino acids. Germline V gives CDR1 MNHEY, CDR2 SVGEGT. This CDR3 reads CASSYLLAGETQYF. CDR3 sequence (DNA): TGTGCCAGCAGTTACTTACTAGCCGGAGAGACCCAGTACTTC.

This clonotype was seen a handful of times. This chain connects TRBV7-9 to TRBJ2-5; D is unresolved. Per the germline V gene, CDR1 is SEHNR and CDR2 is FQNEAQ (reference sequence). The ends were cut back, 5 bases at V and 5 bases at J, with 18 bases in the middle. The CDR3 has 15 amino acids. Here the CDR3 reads CASSTHSQPGETQYF. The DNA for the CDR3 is TGTGCCAGCAGCACCCACTCCCAACCCGGGGAGACCCAGTACTTC.

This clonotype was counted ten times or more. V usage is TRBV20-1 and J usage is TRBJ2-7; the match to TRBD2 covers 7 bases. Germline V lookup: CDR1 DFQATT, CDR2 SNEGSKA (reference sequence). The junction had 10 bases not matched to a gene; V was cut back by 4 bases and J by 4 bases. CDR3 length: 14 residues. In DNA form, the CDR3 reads TGCAGTGCTACCGCTTGGGGGGGAATATACGAGCAGTACTTC. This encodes CSATAWGGIYEQYF.

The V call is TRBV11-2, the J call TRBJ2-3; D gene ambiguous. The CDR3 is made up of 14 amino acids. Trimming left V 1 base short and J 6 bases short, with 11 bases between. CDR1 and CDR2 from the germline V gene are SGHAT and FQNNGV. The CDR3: CASSLVVLTDTQYF. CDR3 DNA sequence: TGTGCCAGCAGCTTAGTGGTTTTAACGGATACGCAGTATTTT.

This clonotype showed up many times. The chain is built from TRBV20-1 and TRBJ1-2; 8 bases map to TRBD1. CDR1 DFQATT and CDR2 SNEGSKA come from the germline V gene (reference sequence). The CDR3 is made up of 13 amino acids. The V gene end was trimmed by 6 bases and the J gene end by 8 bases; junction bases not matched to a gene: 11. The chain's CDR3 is CSAKPTGEQGYTF. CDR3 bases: TGCAGTGCAAAACCGACAGGGGAACAGGGCTACACCTTC.

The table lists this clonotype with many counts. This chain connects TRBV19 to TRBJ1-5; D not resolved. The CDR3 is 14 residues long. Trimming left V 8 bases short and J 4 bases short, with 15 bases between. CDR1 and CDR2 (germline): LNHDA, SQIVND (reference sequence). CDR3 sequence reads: CASGSWALNQPQHF. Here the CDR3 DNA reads TGTGCCAGTGGATCCTGGGCCCTTAATCAGCCCCAGCATTTT.

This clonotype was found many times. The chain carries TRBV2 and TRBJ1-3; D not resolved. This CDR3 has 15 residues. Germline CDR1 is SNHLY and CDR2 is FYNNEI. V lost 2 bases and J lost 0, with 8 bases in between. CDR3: CASSEIRASGNTIYF. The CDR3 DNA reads TGTGCCAGCAGTGAAATCCGCGCCTCTGGAAACACCATATATTTT.

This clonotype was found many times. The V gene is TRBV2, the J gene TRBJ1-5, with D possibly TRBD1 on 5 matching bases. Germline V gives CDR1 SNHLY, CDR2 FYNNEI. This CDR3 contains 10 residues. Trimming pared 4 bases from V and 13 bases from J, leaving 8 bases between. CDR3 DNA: TGTGCCAGCAGTGCGGGACTGCAGCATTTT. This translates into CASSAGLQHF.

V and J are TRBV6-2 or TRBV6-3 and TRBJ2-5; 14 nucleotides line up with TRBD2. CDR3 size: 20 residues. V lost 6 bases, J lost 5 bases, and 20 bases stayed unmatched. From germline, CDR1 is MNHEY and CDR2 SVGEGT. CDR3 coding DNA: TGTGCCAGCAGGCCCGACAGTACTTGGGGACTAGCGGGAGTCCGGGAGACCCAGTACTTC. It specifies CASRPDSTWGLAGVRETQYF.

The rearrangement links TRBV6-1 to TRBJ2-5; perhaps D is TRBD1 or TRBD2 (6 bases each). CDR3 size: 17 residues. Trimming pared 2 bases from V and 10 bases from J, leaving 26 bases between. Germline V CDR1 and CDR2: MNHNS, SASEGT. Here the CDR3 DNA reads TGTGCCAGCAGTGAACCCGACAGGAACCCCCTCCGGGGAGGCCAGTACTTC. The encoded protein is CASSEPDRNPLRGGQYF.

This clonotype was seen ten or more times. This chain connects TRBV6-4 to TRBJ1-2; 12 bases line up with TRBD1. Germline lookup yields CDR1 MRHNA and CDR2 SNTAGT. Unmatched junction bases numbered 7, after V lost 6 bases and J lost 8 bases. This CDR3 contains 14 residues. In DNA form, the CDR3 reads TGTGCCAGCAGCGAGCCCGGGACAGGGGGCGGCTACACCTTC. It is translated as CASSEPGTGGGYTF.

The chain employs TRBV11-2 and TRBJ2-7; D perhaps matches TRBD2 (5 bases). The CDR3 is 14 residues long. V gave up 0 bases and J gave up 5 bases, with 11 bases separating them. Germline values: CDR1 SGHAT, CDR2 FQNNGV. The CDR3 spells CASSLELRAHEQYF. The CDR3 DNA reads TGTGCCAGCAGCTTAGAGCTGAGGGCCCACGAGCAGTACTTC.

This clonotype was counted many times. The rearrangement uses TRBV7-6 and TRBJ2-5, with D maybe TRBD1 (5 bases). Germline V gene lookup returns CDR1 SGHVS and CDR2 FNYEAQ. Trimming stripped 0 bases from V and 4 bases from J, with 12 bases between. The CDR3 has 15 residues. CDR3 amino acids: CASSLAARDGETQYF. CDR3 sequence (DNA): TGTGCCAGCAGCTTAGCCGCCAGGGATGGAGAGACCCAGTACTTC.

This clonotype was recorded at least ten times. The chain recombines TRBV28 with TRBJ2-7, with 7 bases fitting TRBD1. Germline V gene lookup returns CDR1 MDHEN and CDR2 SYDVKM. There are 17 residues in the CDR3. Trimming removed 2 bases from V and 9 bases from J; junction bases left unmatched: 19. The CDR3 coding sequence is TGTGCCAGCAGTTTAACGGCTCTAAGAGGGGGCGAGGCCGGGCAGTACTTC. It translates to CASSLTALRGGEAGQYF. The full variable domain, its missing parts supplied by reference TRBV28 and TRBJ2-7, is DVKVTQSSRYLVKRTGEKVFLECVQDMDHENMFWYRQDPGLGLRLIYFSYDVKMKEKGDIPEGYSVSREKKERFSLILESASTNQTSMYLCASSLTALRGGEAGQYFGPGTRLTVT.

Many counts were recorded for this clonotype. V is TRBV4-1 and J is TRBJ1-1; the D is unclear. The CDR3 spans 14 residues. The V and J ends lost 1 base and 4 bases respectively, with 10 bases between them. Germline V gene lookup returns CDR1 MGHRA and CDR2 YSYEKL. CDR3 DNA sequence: TGCGCCAGCAGCCAAGTGCAAGCCGCCACTGAAGCTTTCTTT. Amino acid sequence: CASSQVQAATEAFF.